This TCR beta chain was captured in a study of cytomegalovirus exposure and HLA in healthy donors. Whole-study results and caveats: Confirmation was obtained in vitro that a few CMV-associated chains are specific for CMV antigens. Later analysis found that TCR beta chains associated with HLA were more clonally expanded than other, equally common chains.

About this clone itself: Its specificity is unknown.

Primers: 60 Vbeta forward and 13 Jbeta reverse. Measured with immunoSEQ multiplex PCR; TCRdb has only the in-frame clones, and not every one. The repertoire holds about 82,000 clones, with approximately 90% as singletons. Regarding donors, all were healthy bone marrow donors. CDR1 and CDR2 (germline): SGDLS, YYNGEE. This CDR3 has 14 amino acids. This TCR derives from a man aged 18 to 30 in good health and CMV-seronegative. Sequencing was performed on PBMCs. V is TRBV9 and J is TRBJ2-5; 9 positions match TRBD1. The DNA end is more similar to TRBJ2-7, so the J call may be wrong. CDR3 DNA sequence: TGTGCCAGCAGTCTTGACAGGGGGGGCTACGAGCAGTACTTC. It specifies CASSLDRGGYEQYF.